The rows below give T cell receptor beta chains drawn from one sample of a study of shared clonotypes between healthy human individuals. Assay used: immunoSEQ multiplex PCR; TCRdb lists only in-frame clones, some missing. The data contain 2 million to 2.5 million clones, approximately 96% of them singletons. Sequencing was performed on naive CD4+ T cells sorted from blood. These receptors came from a man aged 18 to 30 in good health. Both conserved end residues are part of each CDR3. D genes are given only for firm matches. The size field is filled for only some rows; it gives once, few, many or a size class.

cdr3_aa cdr3_nt cdr3_length v_call d_call clone_size j_call
CASSISTNYEQYF TGTGCCAGTAGTATATCCACGAACTACGAGCAGTACTTC 13 TRBV19 . . TRBJ2-7
CSVEPPSSSYNEQFF TGCAGCGTAGAACCTCCGTCGAGCTCCTACAATGAGCAGTTCTTC 15 TRBV29-1 . . TRBJ2-1
CASSTGEGSEAFF TGTGCCAGCTCAACGGGGGAAGGGTCTGAAGCTTTCTTT 13 TRBV18 . once TRBJ1-1
CASSQGWRTGRIDTEAFF TGTGCCAGCAGCCAAGGCTGGAGGACAGGGCGGATTGACACTGAAGCTTTCTTT 18 TRBV14 TRBD1 . TRBJ1-1
CASSDPRTGSYEQYF TGTGCCAGCAGCGACCCCCGGACAGGGAGCTACGAGCAGTACTTC 15 TRBV7-8 TRBD1 once TRBJ2-7
CASSPGLSNEKLFF TGTGCCAGCAGCCCGGGACTGTCGAATGAAAAACTGTTTTTT 14 TRBV7-9 . . TRBJ1-4
CSVERGTGGLTEAFF TGCAGCGTTGAACGCGGGACAGGGGGCTTGACTGAAGCTTTCTTT 15 TRBV29-1 TRBD1 . TRBJ1-1
CASSGLTGRHEQYF TGTGCCAGCTCAGGGTTGACAGGTCGGCACGAGCAGTACTTC 14 TRBV18 . . TRBJ2-7
CAISESLAGPGELFF TGTGCCATCAGTGAGTCACTAGCGGGGCCCGGGGAGCTGTTTTTT 15 TRBV10-3 TRBD2 . TRBJ2-2
CASSPGTPYNEQFF TGTGCCAGCAGCCCCGGGACCCCCTACAATGAGCAGTTCTTC 14 TRBV9 . . TRBJ2-1
CASSLSSFSGANVLTF TGTGCCAGCAGCTTATCGAGTTTCTCTGGGGCCAACGTCCTGACTTTC 16 TRBV11-2 . . TRBJ2-6
CASSLAGGFVLDEQYF TGTGCCAGCAGCTTGGCAGGGGGCTTCGTCCTAGACGAGCAGTACTTC 16 TRBV7-6 TRBD1 . TRBJ2-7
CASSSGQWGTDTQYF TGCGCCAGCAGTTCGGGACAGTGGGGCACAGATACGCAGTATTTT 15 TRBV5-1 TRBD1 . TRBJ2-3
CASSYSGQGSGYTF TGTGCCAGCAGTTACTCGGGACAGGGCTCAGGCTACACCTTC 14 TRBV6-5 TRBD1 . TRBJ1-2
CASSFEGSRERETQYF TGTGCCAGCAGCTTTGAAGGGTCGCGGGAGCGTGAGACCCAGTACTTC 16 TRBV11-2 TRBD2 . TRBJ2-5
CASLRTNQETQYF TGTGCCAGCCTAAGGACTAACCAAGAGACCCAGTACTTC 13 TRBV6-6 . once TRBJ2-5
CASSLVQASGNTIYF TGCGCCAGCAGCTTGGTGCAGGCCTCTGGAAACACCATATATTTT 15 TRBV5-1 . . TRBJ1-3
CASQDRAGNTIYF TGTGCCAGCCAGGACAGGGCTGGAAACACCATATATTTT 13 TRBV5-4 TRBD1 . TRBJ1-3
CASSLWDRGEKLFF TGTGCCAGCAGCTTATGGGACAGAGGGGAAAAACTGTTTTTT 14 TRBV7-8 TRBD1 . TRBJ1-4
CATREDWGEQFF TGTGCCACCAGGGAGGACTGGGGTGAGCAGTTCTTC 12 TRBV15 . . TRBJ2-1
CASSRDRGLGNTEAFF TGCGCCAGCAGTCGTGACAGGGGCTTGGGGAACACTGAAGCTTTCTTT 16 TRBV5-1 TRBD1 . TRBJ1-1
CASSHGRASYEQYF TGTGCCAGCAGTCATGGCAGGGCGTCCTACGAGCAGTACTTC 14 TRBV27 . . TRBJ2-7
CASSFALQGAFF TGTGCCAGCAGTTTTGCCCTGCAGGGTGCTTTCTTT 12 TRBV28 . . TRBJ1-1
CASSQTSIETQYF TGTGCCAGCAGCCAAACTAGCATTGAGACCCAGTACTTC 13 TRBV7-6 . . TRBJ2-5
CASSHTSNQPQHF TGTGCCAGTAGTCACACCAGCAATCAGCCCCAGCATTTT 13 TRBV19 . . TRBJ1-5
CASSPTGTVGANVLTF TGTGCCAGCAGCCCTACCGGGACCGTCGGGGCCAACGTCCTGACTTTC 16 TRBV7-2 . . TRBJ2-6
CASSLWESYGYTF TGCGCCAGCAGCTTGTGGGAGAGCTATGGCTACACCTTC 13 TRBV5-1 . . TRBJ1-2
CASSMTRGDKGTYEQYF TGTGCCAGTAGTATGACGCGGGGAGATAAGGGCACCTACGAGCAGTACTTC 17 TRBV19 . once TRBJ2-7
CASSYSSYEQYF TGTGCCAGCAGCTATAGCTCCTACGAGCAGTACTTC 12 TRBV6-1 . . TRBJ2-7
CASSSGQGNSPLHF TGTGCCAGCAGCTCGGGACAGGGAAATTCACCCCTCCACTTT 14 TRBV7-2 TRBD1 . TRBJ1-6
CAISESQGKETQYF TGTGCCATCAGTGAGTCGCAGGGTAAAGAGACCCAGTACTTC 14 TRBV10-3 . . TRBJ2-5
CASSPGGQGEEKLFF TGTGCCAGCAGCCCAGGGGGACAGGGGGAGGAAAAACTGTTTTTT 15 TRBV28 TRBD1 . TRBJ1-4
CASSLRQVNTEAFF TGTGCCAGCAGTTTGCGGCAGGTAAACACTGAAGCTTTCTTT 14 TRBV28 . . TRBJ1-1
CTSSSKRIGLARTDTQYF TGCACCAGCAGCTCCAAGAGGATAGGACTAGCGCGCACAGATACGCAGTATTTT 18 TRBV1 . . TRBJ2-3
CASSLAATDTQYF TGTGCCAGCAGTTTAGCAGCCACAGATACGCAGTATTTT 13 TRBV27 . . TRBJ2-3
CACSRGRSSYEQYF TGTGCCTGCTCCAGGGGTCGAAGCTCCTACGAGCAGTACTTC 14 TRBV30 . . TRBJ2-7
CASSGLLTEGETQYF TGTGCCAGCAGCGGGCTCTTGACAGAGGGAGAGACCCAGTACTTC 15 TRBV5-5 . . TRBJ2-5
CASSRLTGDYTF TGTGCCAGCAGCCGACTGACCGGAGACTACACCTTC 12 TRBV5-4 . . TRBJ1-2
CASSVHTEAFF TGTGCCAGCAGCGTCCACACTGAAGCTTTCTTT 11 TRBV7-9 . . TRBJ1-1
CAISGTESYEQYF TGTGCCATCAGTGGGACAGAATCCTACGAGCAGTACTTC 13 TRBV10-3 . . TRBJ2-7
CASSTSGSYYEQYF TGTGCCAGCAGCACGAGCGGGAGCTACTACGAGCAGTACTTC 14 TRBV11-2 TRBD2 . TRBJ2-7
CASSFQGDTGELFF TGTGCCAGTAGTTTTCAAGGGGATACCGGGGAGCTGTTTTTT 14 TRBV19 . . TRBJ2-2
CASSSSGSEAFF TGTGCCAGCAGCTCCTCGGGTTCTGAAGCTTTCTTT 12 TRBV11-3 . . TRBJ1-1
CASSQEVDQPQHF TGCGCCAGCAGCCAAGAGGTAGATCAGCCCCAGCATTTT 13 TRBV4-3 . . TRBJ1-5
CAWIRREGQLQFF TGTGCCTGGATAAGGCGGGAGGGCCAGCTTCAGTTCTTC 13 TRBV30 TRBD2 . TRBJ2-1
CASSGQGNSNQPQHF TGTGCCAGCAGTGGACAAGGGAATAGCAATCAGCCCCAGCATTTT 15 TRBV2 . . TRBJ1-5
CASSDSPEQELFF TGTGCCAGCAGTGACTCCCCCGAACAGGAACTGTTTTTT 13 TRBV25-1 . . TRBJ1-4
CAWSSRNTGELFF TGTGCCTGGAGTTCGAGGAACACCGGGGAGCTGTTTTTT 13 TRBV30 . . TRBJ2-2
CASSLSPNRGSNQPQHF TGTGCCAGCAGTTTATCCCCAAACAGGGGTAGCAATCAGCCCCAGCATTTT 17 TRBV27 TRBD1 . TRBJ1-5
CAWTGRYEQYF TGTGCCTGGACAGGTCGGTACGAGCAGTACTTC 11 TRBV30 . . TRBJ2-7
CASSQVNFYEQYF TGCGCCAGCAGCCAAGTTAATTTCTACGAGCAGTACTTC 13 TRBV4-1 . . TRBJ2-7
CASSQENAPGGSYEQYF TGCGCCAGCAGCCAAGAAAATGCCCCGGGAGGCTCCTACGAGCAGTACTTC 17 TRBV4-1 TRBD2 once TRBJ2-7
CASSFPGTNSPLHF TGCGCCAGCAGCTTCCCAGGGACTAATTCACCCCTCCACTTT 14 TRBV5-1 . . TRBJ1-6
CASTPRDTTYTDTQYF TGTGCTAGCACCCCGCGGGACACTACTTACACAGATACGCAGTATTTT 16 TRBV7-7 . . TRBJ2-3
CASSSNIGSPLHF TGTGCCAGCAGCTCAAACATAGGATCACCCCTCCACTTT 13 TRBV7-3 . . TRBJ1-6
CASSSGGGYTF TGCGCCAGCAGCTCAGGGGGTGGCTACACCTTC 11 TRBV5-1 TRBD1 . TRBJ1-2
CASSLVVGGRTDTQYF TGTGCCAGCAGCTTAGTGGTGGGAGGGCGCACAGATACGCAGTATTTT 16 TRBV7-9 TRBD2 . TRBJ2-3
CASSLGLRGEQFF TGTGCCAGCAGCTTAGGGCTCAGGGGTGAGCAGTTCTTC 13 TRBV11-3 . . TRBJ2-1
CASTDRQGSPLHF TGTGCCAGCACGGACAGGCAGGGATCACCCCTCCACTTT 13 TRBV6-5 TRBD1 . TRBJ1-6
CASSLTGFANEKLFF TGTGCCAGCAGTCTAACAGGGTTTGCTAATGAAAAACTGTTTTTT 15 TRBV2 . . TRBJ1-4